What follows are 27 T cell receptor beta chains derived from one specimen sequenced in a study of blood T cell repertoires in COVID-19. Method: immunoSEQ multiplex PCR; TCRdb's copy keeps in-frame clones and lacks some. Among approximately 210,000 clones listed, approximately 90% were seen once. Sample: peripheral blood. These receptors were obtained from a man aged 25-45 years with acute or convalescent COVID-19.

This clone was detected only a few times. In nucleotides, the CDR3 is TGTGCCAGCAGTGGGACCAGGGGGGCGATAACTGAAGCTTTCTTT. The encoded protein is CASSGTRGAITEAFF. This chain uses TRBV25-1 with TRBJ1-1; 7 bases fit TRBD1. The CDR3 contains 15 residues. J was trimmed by 5 bases and V by 4 bases; bases with no gene match: 10. CDR1 is MGHDK, CDR2 SYGVNS, per germline.

The chain couples TRBV7-2 to TRBJ2-5, with TRBD2 identical over 7 bases. Trimming removed 4 bases from V and 7 bases from J; junction bases left unmatched: 9. Germline V CDR1 and CDR2: SGHTA, FQGNSA. The CDR3 extends over 14 amino acids. CDR3: CASSSPWEGWTQYF. DNA of the CDR3: TGTGCCAGCAGCTCACCCTGGGAGGGGTGGACCCAGTACTTC.

The genes are TRBV6-1 and TRBJ1-3, with TRBD1 matching over 11 bases. With 5 bases clipped from V and 4 bases from J, the junction kept 7 bases outside the gene matches. Germline CDR1 MNHNS, CDR2 SASEGT. This CDR3 region has 16 residues. The CDR3 loop reads CASSKGQGAVGNTIYF. CDR3 DNA sequence: TGTGCCAGCAGTAAAGGACAGGGGGCCGTGGGAAACACCATATATTTT.

The chain couples TRBV6-6 to TRBJ1-4, with 7 bases that match TRBD1. V shed 5 bases and J 7 bases; nucleotides not matched to a gene: 4. Germline assignment: CDR1 MNHNY and CDR2 SVGAGI (reference sequence). There are 13 residues in the CDR3. Written as DNA, the CDR3 is TGTGCCAGCAGTAGGGGGCAGGGTGAAAAACTGTTTTTT. Protein product: CASSRGQGEKLFF.

This clone was seen a single time. This chain links TRBV5-1 with TRBJ1-5, with 7 bases fitting TRBD1. This CDR3 contains 14 residues. The junction had 8 bases not matched to a gene; V was cut back by 4 bases and J by 7 bases. The germline CDR1 and CDR2 sequences are SGHRS and YFSETQ. The CDR3 loop is CASSTTGMGQPQHF. CDR3 in DNA: TGCGCCAGCAGCACGACAGGGATGGGGCAGCCCCAGCATTTT.

The DNA of the CDR3 is TGTGCCAGCAGCCAAGACTTGACTAGCGGTACCACAGATACGCAGTATTTT. This codes for CASSQDLTSGTTDTQYF. The V call is TRBV3-1 (or the pseudogene TRBV3-2), the J call TRBJ2-3; 9 positions agree with TRBD2. The V and J ends lost 0 bases and 2 bases, in that order; junction bases with no gene match: 6. Germline CDR1 is LGHDT and CDR2 is YNNKEL (reference sequence). The CDR3 consists of 17 residues.

This clone was detected once. This chain uses TRBV19 with TRBJ2-1, with a tentative D call TRBD2 (5 bases). Germline values: CDR1 LNHDA, CDR2 SQIVND (reference sequence). V lost 3 bases to trimming and J lost 5 bases, with 17 bases between them. The CDR3 spans 16 residues. In nucleotides, the CDR3 is TGTGCCAGTAGTATTTCTAGCCGGTGGGGTCACAATGAGCAGTTCTTC. This encodes CASSISSRWGHNEQFF.

The V call is TRBV4-1, the J call TRBJ2-7; D uncertain. Germline CDR1 and CDR2: MGHRA and YSYEKL. CDR3 length: 14 amino acids. Trimming took off 0 bases at V and 2 bases at J, with 8 bases between the two ends. Here the CDR3 DNA reads TGCGCCAGCAGCCAAGATCCCAGTGCCTACGAGCAGTACTTC. Encoded protein: CASSQDPSAYEQYF.

The rearrangement joins TRBV28 to TRBJ1-5, with unresolved D. This CDR3 spans 15 amino acids. CDR1 is MDHEN, CDR2 SYDVKM, per germline. Trimming stripped 2 bases from V and 0 bases from J, with 8 bases between. The CDR3: CASSLNTHSNQPQHF. As DNA, the CDR3 is TGTGCCAGCAGTTTAAATACTCATAGCAATCAGCCCCAGCATTTT.

The genes are TRBV19 and TRBJ2-7, with D tentatively TRBD1 (6 bases). The CDR3 is 13 amino acids. The germline CDR1 and CDR2 sequences are LNHDA and SQIVND (reference sequence). Trimming left V 5 bases short and J 3 bases short, with 11 bases between. The chain's CDR3 is CASSWYRDYEQYF. The CDR3 bases are TGTGCCAGTAGTTGGTACAGGGACTACGAGCAGTACTTC.

The sample holds one count of this clone. The chain uses TRBV6-5 and TRBJ2-1; no reliable D call. There are 14 residues in the CDR3. The germline V gene has CDR1 MNHEY and CDR2 SVGAGI. Trimming removed 5 bases at V and 8 bases at J, with 16 bases between. The CDR3 reads CASSLGFSGYEQFF. Here the CDR3 DNA reads TGTGCCAGCAGTCTAGGTTTTTCGGGTTATGAGCAGTTCTTC.

CDR3 protein: CAWIFGTGDTEAFF. CDR3 bases: TGTGCCTGGATCTTTGGGACAGGAGACACTGAAGCTTTCTTT. This rearrangement joins TRBV30 to TRBJ1-1, with 8 bases matching TRBD1. Germline values: CDR1 GTSNPN, CDR2 SVGIG (reference sequence). The CDR3 loop spans 14 amino acids. V lost 4 bases, J lost 3 bases, and 7 bases stayed unmatched.

The rearrangement joins TRBV12-3 or TRBV12-4 to TRBJ1-1; D not certain. This CDR3 contains 12 residues. The germline V and J ends were trimmed by 2 bases and 10 bases, with 11 bases remaining between them. This CDR3 is CASSLLNVGAFF. CDR3 DNA: TGTGCCAGCAGTTTATTGAACGTCGGAGCTTTCTTT.

The CDR3 bases are TGTGCCAGCAGCTTGGCGGGACAGTTGAGCTATGAGCAGTTCTTC. This gives the protein CASSLAGQLSYEQFF. The chain couples TRBV5-4 to TRBJ2-1, with 7 bases fitting TRBD1. Germline CDR1 and CDR2: SGHNT and YYREEE (reference sequence). With V trimmed by 0 bases and J by 8 bases, 8 bases remained unmatched. The CDR3 has 15 residues.

The V and J genes are TRBV7-3 and TRBJ1-1; weak D call: TRBD1 (6 bases). This CDR3 comprises 14 residues. From germline, CDR1 is SGHTA and CDR2 FQGTGA. V shed 3 bases and J shed 1 base, with 9 bases lying between them. CDR3 nucleotides: TGTGCCAGCAGCTTTGGGACACCGAACACTGAAGCTTTCTTT. Residues: CASSFGTPNTEAFF.

The chain combines TRBV11-2 with TRBJ1-2; 7 bases are shared with TRBD1. There are 15 residues in the CDR3. Germline lookup yields CDR1 SGHAT and CDR2 FQNNGV. Unmatched junction bases numbered 11, after V lost 2 bases and J lost 8 bases. The CDR3 nucleotides read TGTGCCAGCAGCTTATACACAGGGGCCCTTTGGGGCTACACCTTC. Translated: CASSLYTGALWGYTF.

The chain couples TRBV14 to TRBJ1-4, with D hard to call. The CDR3 runs 15 residues. The germline V gene encodes CDR1 SGHDN and CDR2 FVKESK. V gave up 4 bases and J gave up 4 bases, with 13 bases separating them. DNA of the CDR3: TGTGCCAGCAGCCCCCGGTCTAGCCTTAATGAAAAACTGTTTTTT. Translating gives CASSPRSSLNEKLFF.

This clone turned up a few times. The genes are TRBV7-2 and TRBJ2-7; 8 positions match TRBD2. The V gene end was trimmed by 1 base and the J gene end by 4 bases; junction bases not matched to a gene: 12. The CDR3 consists of 17 residues. The germline V gene has CDR1 SGHTA and CDR2 FQGNSA. The chain's CDR3 is CASSLGTRLARTYEQYF. The CDR3 region has the DNA TGTGCCAGCAGCTTAGGTACTAGACTAGCGAGGACATACGAGCAGTACTTC.

The chain couples TRBV9 to TRBJ1-1; no definite D call. Between the trimmed V and J ends, which lost 3 bases and 6 bases, there was a span of 24 bases. Per the germline V gene, CDR1 is SGDLS and CDR2 is YYNGEE. The CDR3 length is 17 residues. The CDR3 nucleotides are TGTGCCAGCAGCGCCCAGCGGCAGGTGTTCCCTGGGGCTGAAGCTTTCTTT. This sequence encodes CASSAQRQVFPGAEAFF. The full variable domain, with the rest looked up from reference TRBV9 and TRBJ1-1, is DSGVTQTPKHLITATGQRVTLRCSPRSGDLSVYWYQQSLDQGLQFLIQYYNGEERAKGNILERFSAQQFPDLHSELNLSSLELGDSALYFCASSAQRQVFPGAEAFFGQGTRLTVV.

The rearrangement uses TRBV7-9 and TRBJ2-7; D might be TRBD1 (6 bases). The V end was cut by 1 base, the J end by 3 bases, with 25 bases between. CDR1 is SEHNR, CDR2 FQNEAQ, per germline (reference sequence). This CDR3 has 19 amino acids. CDR3 nucleotide sequence: TGTGCCAGCAGCTTAGGTCAACAGGGAAAGATGGGCAATGGCTACGAGCAGTACTTC. Its protein is CASSLGQQGKMGNGYEQYF.

The chain employs TRBV6-5 and TRBJ2-7, with D possibly being TRBD2 (5 bases). Germline V gene lookup returns CDR1 MNHEY and CDR2 SVGAGI. V was pared by 0 bases and J by 3 bases, with 9 bases between. This CDR3 contains 14 residues. DNA of the CDR3: TGTGCCAGCAGTTACTCAGACGGGGACTACGAGCAGTACTTC. Its protein product is CASSYSDGDYEQYF.

J is TRBJ2-5 and V is TRBV18; D is undetermined. V shed 1 base and J shed 2 bases, with 5 bases lying between them. In germline, CDR1 is KGHSH, CDR2 LQKENI. CDR3 length: 13 amino acids. This chain's CDR3 is CASSPLVQETQYF. CDR3 DNA: TGTGCCAGCTCACCACTAGTACAAGAGACCCAGTACTTC.

The J gene is TRBJ2-1, the V gene TRBV29-1; 7 positions agree with TRBD1. The V gene end was trimmed by 4 bases and the J gene end by 6 bases; junction bases not matched to a gene: 6. The CDR3 is made up of 13 amino acids. The germline V gene has CDR1 SQVTM and CDR2 ANQGSEA. As DNA, the CDR3 is TGCAGCGTTGGGGGACAGTCAGTCAATGAGCAGTTCTTC. This gives the protein CSVGGQSVNEQFF.

V usage is TRBV28 and J usage is TRBJ2-2; the D gene is possibly TRBD1 (5 bases). V lost 6 bases and J 5 bases, leaving 16 bases between the germline ends. Per the germline V gene, CDR1 is MDHEN and CDR2 is SYDVKM. The length of the CDR3 is 15 residues. CDR3: CASRFRAQGTGELFF. CDR3 in DNA: TGTGCCAGCAGGTTCCGGGCCCAGGGTACCGGGGAGCTGTTTTTT.

The V gene is TRBV6-5, the J gene TRBJ1-5; unclear D gene. The V gene's germline CDR1 is MNHEY and CDR2 SVGAGI. Trimming cost V 6 bases and J 3 bases, with 12 bases left between them. The length of the CDR3 is 14 residues. For the CDR3, the DNA is TGTGCCAGCAGCCGGGGAGCGTTCAATCAGCCCCAGCATTTT. Its translation is CASSRGAFNQPQHF.

V usage is TRBV7-3 and J usage is TRBJ1-1; D unclear. The CDR3 consists of 14 residues. V was clipped by 1 base and J by 4 bases, with 10 bases between them. Germline V gene lookup returns CDR1 SGHTA and CDR2 FQGTGA. CDR3 region: CASSLMSGSTEAFF. In DNA form, the CDR3 reads TGTGCCAGCAGCTTAATGTCAGGAAGCACTGAAGCTTTCTTT.

This clone has only one observation. The V gene is TRBV6-4, the J gene TRBJ2-1, with 10 bases lining up with TRBD2. CDR3 size: 14 residues. After removal of 6 bases from V and 7 bases from J, the junction contained 6 bases not matched to a gene. Germline CDR1 MRHNA, CDR2 SNTAGT. The CDR3 is CASRAGGPRNEQFF. The CDR3 coding sequence is TGTGCCAGCAGAGCGGGAGGGCCGAGAAATGAGCAGTTCTTC.